The 18 T cell receptor beta chains below come from one sample, sequenced in a study of T cell clonality in common variable immunodeficiency. Libraries were prepared by immunoSEQ multiplex PCR; TCRdb keeps only in-frame clonotypes and omits some of them. The specimen has about 66,000 clones, none found just once. The material sequenced was peripheral blood mononuclear cells. The source of these receptors is a person aged 18-69 years in good health.

This clone was detected many times. The read finishes 3 residues shy of the CDR3 end, and the germline J gene is used to complete it. The J gene is TRBJ2-1, the V gene TRBV7-3; 9 nucleotides line up with TRBD1. Trimming took 5 bases from V and 1 from J; bases not matched to a gene: 3. The CDR3 is made up of 15 amino acids. Germline V gene lookup returns CDR1 SGHTA and CDR2 FQGTGA. The sequenced part of the CDR3 DNA is TGTGCCAGCAGCCTAGACAGGGGGTCCTACAATGAG. Translation gives CASSLDRGSYNE. The entire CDR3 protein is CASSLDRGSYNEQFF.

This clone has at least ten counts. The CDR3 end is not reached by the read, which stops 3 residues before it; the germline J gene fills it in. The chain uses TRBV18 and TRBJ2-1; no definite D call. Germline V CDR1 and CDR2: KGHSH, LQKENI. The CDR3 consists of 15 residues. V was cut by 0 bases and J by 3 bases, with 9 bases left in between. The CDR3 sequence is CASSPPVGGYNEQFF. CDR3 DNA (partial): TGTGCCAGCTCACCACCGGTAGGCGGCTACAATGAG. Complete variable domain (other parts from reference TRBV18 and TRBJ2-1): NAGVMQNPRHLVRRRGQEARLRCSPMKGHSHVYWYRQLPEEGLKFMVYLQKENIIDESGMPKERFSAEFPKEGPSILRIQQVVRGDSAAYFCASSPPVGGYNEQFFGPGTRLTVL.

Many counts were recorded for this clone. A read error may be the cause here, since a much bigger clone is one base away. Read coverage stops 3 residues before the CDR3 terminus; the germline J gene supplies the remainder. The chain joins TRBV5-6 to TRBJ1-1; D may be TRBD1 (5 bases). CDR1 SGHDT and CDR2 YYEEEE come from the germline V gene. The CDR3 extends over 13 amino acids. The ends were cut back, 1 base at V and 1 base at J, with 5 bases in the middle. The CDR3 reads CASSLTGNTEAFF. CDR3 bases read: TGTGCCAGCAGCTTGACAGGGAACACTGAA. The full variable domain, its missing parts supplied by reference TRBV5-6 and TRBJ1-1, is DAGVTQSPTHLIKTRGQQVTLRCSPKSGHDTVSWYQQALGQGPQFIFQYYEEEERQRGNFPDRFSGHQFPNYSSELNVNALLLGDSALYLCASSLTGNTEAFFGQGTRLTVV.

There are many counts of this clone. The read halts 3 residues ahead of the CDR3 end, with the missing end drawn from the germline J gene. V is TRBV6-2 or TRBV6-3 and J is TRBJ2-3; 9 nucleotides agree with TRBD2. V dropped 8 bases and J dropped 3; count of bases not matched to a gene: 12. CDR3 length equals 16 residues. Germline V gene sequence: CDR1 MNHEY, CDR2 SVGEGT. This chain's CDR3 is CASAPRGRARTDTQYF. The sequenced part of the CDR3 DNA is TGTGCCAGCGCGCCTCGCGGGAGGGCGAGGACAGATACG.

This clone was detected ten times or more. With the read ending 3 residues before the CDR3 end, the germline J gene is used to fill in that end. This chain joins TRBV2 and TRBJ2-2; 7 bases are shared with TRBD1. The CDR3 loop spans 16 amino acids. V trimming: 3 bases; J trimming: 4 bases; junction bases outside the gene matches: 8. CDR1 and CDR2 from the germline V gene are SNHLY and FYNNEI. CDR3 amino acids: CASSEVGGAGTGELFF. CDR3 bases read: TGTGCCAGCAGTGAGGTAGGGGGCGCGGGCACCGGGGAG.

This clone was seen repeatedly, ten times or more. The covered CDR3 bases are TGTGCCAGCAGTTTACAGGGGAGTCAGCCC. The encoded protein is CASSLQGSQP. The whole CDR3 reads CASSLQGSQPQHF. The chain uses TRBV12-3 or TRBV12-4 and TRBJ1-5; maybe TRBD1 (6 bases). The read comes to an end 3 residues before the CDR3 does, leaving the germline J gene to fill in the end. This CDR3 has 13 residues. Trimming stripped 2 bases from V and 6 bases from J, with 8 bases between.

This clone was counted only a few times. With the read ending 3 residues before the CDR3 end, the germline J gene is used to fill in that end. The chain recombines TRBV20-1 with TRBJ2-1; 9 bases are a match to TRBD2. Losses at the gene ends were 7 bases for V and 8 bases for J; bases not matched to a gene: 9. This CDR3 spans 13 amino acids. CDR1 and CDR2 (germline): DFQATT, SNEGSKA (reference sequence). The covered CDR3 bases are TGCAGTGTTAACAGCGGGAGGATGGATGAG. It translates to CSVNSGRMDE. The whole CDR3 reads CSVNSGRMDEQFF.

The sample holds many counts of this clone. The CDR3 end is not reached by the read, which stops 3 residues before it; the germline J gene fills it in. The chain joins TRBV20-1 to TRBJ2-3; 13 nucleotides agree with TRBD2. Trimming took 5 bases from V and 0 from J; bases not matched to a gene: 2. CDR1 and CDR2 (germline): DFQATT, SNEGSKA (reference sequence). This CDR3 comprises 15 residues. Partial CDR3 DNA: TGCAGTGCTCGGACTAGCGGGGGTAGCACAGATACG. Its translation: CSARTSGGSTDT. The full CDR3 protein reads CSARTSGGSTDTQYF.

This clone was observed at least ten times. Sequencing ends 3 residues short of the CDR3 end; the germline J gene provides the rest. The gene calls are TRBV19 and TRBJ2-2; 8 positions agree with TRBD1. This CDR3 has 15 amino acids. J gave up 5 bases and V 7 bases, and 9 bases lay outside the gene matches. CDR1 is LNHDA and CDR2 is SQIVND in the germline V gene (reference sequence). The CDR3 spells CASTPGQALTGELFF. The DNA read from the CDR3 is TGTGCCAGTACCCCGGGACAGGCATTAACCGGGGAG.

This clone has at least ten counts. With the read ending 3 residues before the CDR3 end, the germline J gene is used to fill in that end. The rearrangement links TRBV5-4 to TRBJ2-7; D is possibly TRBD1 (5 bases). The CDR3 is 12 amino acids. Trimming left V 2 bases short and J 6 bases short, with 9 bases between. Germline V CDR1 and CDR2: SGHNT, YYREEE (reference sequence). CDR3 protein: CASSFRGSEQYF. The DNA read from the CDR3 is TGTGCCAGCAGCTTTAGGGGCTCCGAG.

This clone was seen repeatedly, ten times or more. The read terminates 3 residues before the CDR3 end, so the remaining end is supplied by the germline J gene. V and J are TRBV20-1 and TRBJ2-4; TRBD2 agrees at 10 bases. Trimming removed 0 bases from V and 9 bases from J; junction bases left unmatched: 11. CDR1 is DFQATT and CDR2 is SNEGSKA in the germline V gene (reference sequence). The CDR3 totals 16 residues. The CDR3 reads CSARDIGLAGEGIQYF. Incomplete CDR3 DNA: TGCAGTGCTAGAGATATCGGGCTAGCGGGAGAGGGCATT.

The sample holds many counts of this clone. The CDR3 is cut off 3 residues early in the read; its end comes from the germline J gene. V gene TRBV19 combines with J gene TRBJ2-1; D unresolved. V lost 3 bases and J 5 bases, leaving 5 bases between the germline ends. CDR3 size: 12 residues. From germline, CDR1 is LNHDA and CDR2 SQIVND (reference sequence). The sequenced CDR3 bases are TGTGCCAGTAGTATCTATGACAATGAG. Amino acid sequence: CASSIYDNE. The entire CDR3 protein reads CASSIYDNEQFF. The variable domain in full, with the rest retrieved from reference TRBV19 and TRBJ2-1, is DGGITQSPKYLFRKEGQNVTLSCEQNLNHDAMYWYRQDPGQGLRLIYYSQIVNDFQKGDIAEGYSVSREKKESFPLTVTSAQKNPTAFYLCASSIYDNEQFFGPGTRLTVL.

This clone was seen repeatedly, ten times or more. The read finishes 3 residues shy of the CDR3 end, and the germline J gene is used to complete it. This chain links TRBV7-3 with TRBJ2-3; 12 nucleotides align to TRBD2. V lost 4 bases, J lost 5 bases, and 4 bases stayed unmatched. The germline CDR1 and CDR2 sequences are SGHTA and FQGTGA. The CDR3 consists of 15 residues. The CDR3 bases that were read are TGTGCCAGCAGCTCTAGCGGGGGGGCTATAGATACG. Protein: CASSSSGGAIDT. The CDR3, in full, reads CASSSSGGAIDTQYF.

This clone was found many times. The CDR3 end is not reached by the read, which stops 3 residues before it; the germline J gene fills it in. The chain combines TRBV5-1 with TRBJ2-6; tentatively, D is TRBD2 (6 bases). V was cut by 2 bases and J by 4 bases, with 19 bases left in between. The CDR3 runs 18 residues. From germline, CDR1 is SGHRS and CDR2 YFSETQ. CDR3 in amino acids: CASSFGSGIPRGANVLTF. The sequenced CDR3 bases are TGCGCCAGCAGCTTCGGGAGCGGAATCCCCCGGGGGGCCAACGTC.

This clone was seen ten or more times. With the read ending 3 residues before the CDR3 end, the germline J gene is used to fill in that end. This sequence joins TRBV5-1 and TRBJ1-1, with D unresolved. This CDR3 is 15 amino acids long. The germline gives CDR1 SGHRS, CDR2 YFSETQ. The germline V and J ends were trimmed by 0 bases and 6 bases, with 15 bases remaining between them. The part of the CDR3 DNA that was read is TGCGCCAGCAGCTTGGCGCAGGCCGGAGACGCTGAA. Translated: CASSLAQAGDAE. The whole CDR3 reads CASSLAQAGDAEAFF.

This clone was counted at least ten times. Sequencing ends 3 residues short of the CDR3 end; the germline J gene provides the rest. The chain uses TRBV30 and TRBJ1-3, with D hard to call. Germline lookup yields CDR1 GTSNPN and CDR2 SVGIG (reference sequence). The V end was cut by 4 bases, the J end by 2 bases, with 12 bases between. There are 14 residues in the CDR3. The sequenced part of the CDR3 DNA is TGTGCCTGGACTGTACTAGGGCCTGGAAACACC. This translates into CAWTVLGPGNT. The entire CDR3 protein reads CAWTVLGPGNTIYF.

At least ten counts were recorded for this clone. The sequence runs out 3 residues before the end of the CDR3; the remainder is reconstructed from the germline J gene. The J gene is TRBJ1-5, the V gene TRBV6-2 or TRBV6-3; D gene uncertain. The CDR3 sequence is 12 residues long. V was shortened by 6 bases and J by 4 bases, with 7 bases between the two germline ends. CDR1 and CDR2 from the germline V gene are MNHEY and SVGEGT. The sequenced CDR3 bases are TGTGCCAGCAGGTCCGGTAATCAGCCC. Protein sequence: CASRSGNQP. The full CDR3 sequence reads CASRSGNQPQHF.

This clone was observed many times. The read ends 3 residues before the CDR3 terminus; that terminus is restored from the germline J gene. J is TRBJ2-4 and V is TRBV29-1, with D possibly TRBD2 on 5 matching bases. V shed 5 bases and J shed 1 base, with 9 bases lying between them. Germline CDR1 reads SQVTM; CDR2 reads ANQGSEA. This CDR3 is built from 13 residues. The sequenced part of the CDR3 DNA is TGCAGCGTTTTGCCGGGGGCCAAAAACATT. Amino acid sequence: CSVLPGAKNI. The whole CDR3 reads CSVLPGAKNIQYF.